What follows are 3 T cell receptor beta chains derived from one specimen sequenced in a study of blood T cell repertoires in COVID-19. Sequencing was performed with immunoSEQ multiplex PCR; in TCRdb, only in-frame clones are kept and a portion is missing. The sample holds about 320,000 clones; about 83% are singletons and the top ten take approximately 1.2%. Material for sequencing was peripheral blood. These receptors all stem from a woman aged 45 to 65 with acute or convalescent COVID-19.

This sequence joins TRBV18 and TRBJ1-2; possible D gene TRBD1, 5 bases. CDR1 KGHSH and CDR2 LQKENI come from the germline V gene. The CDR3 is 15 amino acids. The ends were cut back, 0 bases at V and 2 bases at J, with 10 bases in the middle. As DNA, the CDR3 is TGTGCCAGCTCACCACCTAGTAAGGGGAACTATGGCTACACCTTC. It specifies CASSPPSKGNYGYTF.

V gene TRBV5-6 combines with J gene TRBJ2-3, with D maybe TRBD2 (6 bases). This CDR3 comprises 14 residues. V gave up 2 bases and J gave up 9 bases, with 16 bases separating them. CDR1 SGHDT and CDR2 YYEEEE come from the germline V gene. The CDR3 sequence: CASSFSSWGETQYF. The CDR3 DNA reads TGTGCCAGCAGCTTTTCATCTTGGGGGGAGACGCAGTATTTT.

The rearrangement joins TRBV19 to TRBJ2-1; TRBD2 matches 9 bases. The CDR3 is 12 amino acids. In germline, CDR1 is LNHDA, CDR2 SQIVND (reference sequence). Germline trimming cut 3 bases from V and 13 bases from J; bases unmatched to any gene: 4. The CDR3 region is CASSIRREGQFF. Here the CDR3 DNA reads TGTGCCAGTAGTATTCGGCGGGAGGGCCAGTTCTTC.